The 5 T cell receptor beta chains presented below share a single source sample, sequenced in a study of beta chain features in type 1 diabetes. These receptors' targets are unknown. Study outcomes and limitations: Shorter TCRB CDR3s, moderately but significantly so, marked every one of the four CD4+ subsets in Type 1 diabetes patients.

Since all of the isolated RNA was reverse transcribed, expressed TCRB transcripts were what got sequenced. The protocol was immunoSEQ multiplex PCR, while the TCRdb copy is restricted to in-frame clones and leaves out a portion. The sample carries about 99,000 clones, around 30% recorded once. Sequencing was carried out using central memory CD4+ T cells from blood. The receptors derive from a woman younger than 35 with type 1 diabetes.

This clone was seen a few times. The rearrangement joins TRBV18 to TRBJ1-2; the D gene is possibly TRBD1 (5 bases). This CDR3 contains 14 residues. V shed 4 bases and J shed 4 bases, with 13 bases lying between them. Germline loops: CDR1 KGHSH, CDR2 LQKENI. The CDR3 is CASSQSDSVYGYTF. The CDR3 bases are TGTGCCAGCTCACAGTCCGACAGTGTCTATGGCTACACCTTC.

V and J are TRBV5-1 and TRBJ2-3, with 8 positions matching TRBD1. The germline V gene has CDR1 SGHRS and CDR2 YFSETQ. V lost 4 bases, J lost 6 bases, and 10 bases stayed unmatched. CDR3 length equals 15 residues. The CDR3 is CASSRGQGGGDTQYF. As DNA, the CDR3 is TGCGCCAGCAGCAGAGGACAGGGAGGAGGGGATACGCAGTATTTT.

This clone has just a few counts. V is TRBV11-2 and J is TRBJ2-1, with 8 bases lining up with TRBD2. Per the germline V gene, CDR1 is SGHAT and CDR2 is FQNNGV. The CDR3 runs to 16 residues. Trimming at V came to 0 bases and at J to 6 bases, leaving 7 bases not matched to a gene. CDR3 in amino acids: CASSLEGGREVNEQFF. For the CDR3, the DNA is TGTGCCAGCAGCTTAGAAGGAGGGCGGGAGGTCAATGAGCAGTTCTTC.

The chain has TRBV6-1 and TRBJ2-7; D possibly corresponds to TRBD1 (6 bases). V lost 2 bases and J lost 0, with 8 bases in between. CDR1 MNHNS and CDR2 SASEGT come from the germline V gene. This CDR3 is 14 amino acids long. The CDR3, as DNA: TGTGCCAGCAGTGAAAGGACAGCCTCCTACGAGCAGTACGTC. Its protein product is CASSERTASYEQYV.

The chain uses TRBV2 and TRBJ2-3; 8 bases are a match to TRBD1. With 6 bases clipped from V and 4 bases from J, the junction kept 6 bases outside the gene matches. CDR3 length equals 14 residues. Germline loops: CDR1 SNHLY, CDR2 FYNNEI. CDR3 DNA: TGTGCCAGCAGGCACGACAGGGGACCAGATACGCAGTATTTT. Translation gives CASRHDRGPDTQYF.